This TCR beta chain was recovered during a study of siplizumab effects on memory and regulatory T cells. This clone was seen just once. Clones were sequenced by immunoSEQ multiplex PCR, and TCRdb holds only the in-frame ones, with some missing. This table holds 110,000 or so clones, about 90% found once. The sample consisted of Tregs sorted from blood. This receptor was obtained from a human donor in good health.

DNA for the CDR3: TGTGCCAGCAGCTTTCGAGCGGGGGAACCTGAGCAGTTCTTC. Protein product: CASSFRAGEPEQFF. This rearrangement joins TRBV5-6 to TRBJ2-1; TRBD2 agrees at 8 bases. CDR1 is SGHDT and CDR2 is YYEEEE in the germline V gene. The junction had 7 bases not matched to a gene; V was cut back by 2 bases and J by 9 bases. The CDR3 contains 14 residues.